The present T cell receptor (beta chain) was sequenced within a study of blood T cell repertoires in COVID-19. Study summary: Nucleic acid was either cDNA or gDNA, and it came from T cells, B-cell-depleted T cells, or PBMCs.

As handled by the study authors: Using reference gene primer amplification, nucleated cell counts were estimated. The method was immunoSEQ multiplex PCR; TCRdb's version includes in-frame clones alone and lacks a portion of them. That table is the source of V, J and clone size, and D and trimming were worked out from the DNA. The repertoire holds about 260,000 clones, 88% seen once, with approximately 10% in the top ten. Per the germline V gene, CDR1 is SEHNR and CDR2 is FQNEAQ (reference sequence). This CDR3 comprises 14 residues. V shed 1 base and J shed 1 base, with 4 bases lying between them. To note about this clone: This CDR3 is also generated by other DNA sequences in the sample.

The TCR originated in a woman aged 70-85 years with COVID-19, enrolled during active disease. V usage is TRBV7-9 and J usage is TRBJ2-2; D not resolved. The source material was peripheral blood. The CDR3 bases are TGTGCCAGCAGCTTAGGAGGGAACACCGGGGAGCTGTTTTTT. As protein: CASSLGGNTGELFF.